This T cell receptor beta chain was sequenced in a study of siplizumab effects on memory and regulatory T cells. Findings and caveats of the study: Siplizumab significantly lowered the alloreactive sequences that could be traced to unstimulated CD4+ memory cells.

Remarks on this clone: Its specificity is unknown.

The data were produced by immunoSEQ multiplex PCR, yet TCRdb's version contains in-frame clones alone and is incomplete. The sample has about 50,000 clones, less than 90% seen once. Trimming cost V 5 bases and J 4 bases; bases outside gene matches: 2. The CDR3 loop spans 14 amino acids. CDR1 is SGHTA and CDR2 is FQGTGA in the germline V gene. Sample: naive CD8+ T cells sorted from blood. This TCR derives from a human donor in good health. The J gene is TRBJ2-1, the V gene TRBV7-3; TRBD2 matches 10 bases. The CDR3 sequence is CASSIAGGYNEQFF. In DNA form, the CDR3 reads TGTGCCAGCAGCATAGCGGGAGGATACAATGAGCAGTTCTTC.